These 10 T cell receptor beta chains originate from one sample sequenced in a study of shared clonotypes between healthy human individuals. Generated by immunoSEQ multiplex PCR, the TCRdb table keeps only in-frame clones and is missing some. The sample yields about 340,000 clones, around 79% seen once. Sequenced sample: memory CD4+ T cells sorted from blood. Subset indicated: CD45RA-negative fraction. These receptors all stem from a man younger than 40 in good health.

The J gene is TRBJ2-5, the V gene TRBV27; D ambiguous. Trimming stripped 10 bases from V and 1 base from J, with 13 bases between. The CDR3 runs 13 residues. Germline values: CDR1 MNHEY, CDR2 SMNVEV (reference sequence). In DNA, the CDR3 is TGTGCCACCAGCCGTTGGGGCCAAGAGACCCAGTACTTC. Amino acids: CATSRWGQETQYF.

This clone showed up just a few times. This may be a read error: a much more frequent sequence differs by one nucleotide. Additional DNA sequences in this sample encode the identical CDR3. This CDR3 reads CASSLAETQYF. For the CDR3, the DNA is TGTGCCAGCAGCTTAGCGGAGACCCAGTACTTC. The gene calls are TRBV7-2 and TRBJ2-5; D not resolved. Trimming pared 0 bases from V and 5 bases from J, leaving 1 base between. The CDR3 has 11 amino acids. The germline gives CDR1 SGHTA, CDR2 FQGNSA.

V is TRBV10-3 and J is TRBJ2-7; D might be TRBD1 or TRBD2, each matching 6 bases. There are 12 residues in the CDR3. Germline CDR1 ENHRY, CDR2 SYGVKD. The V end was cut by 3 bases, the J end by 6 bases, with 9 bases between. DNA for the CDR3: TGTGCCATCAGTGACGGAGGGGGCGAGCAGTACTTC. This codes for CAISDGGGEQYF.

This clone has a count of ten or more. This chain connects TRBV7-3 to TRBJ2-3; 7 nucleotides align to TRBD1. Looked up from germline, CDR1 is SGHTA and CDR2 is FQGTGA. Losses at the gene ends were 5 bases for V and 0 bases for J; bases not matched to a gene: 5. The CDR3 loop spans 15 amino acids. CDR3 nucleotides: TGTGCCAGCAGCCAACAGGGGACGAGCACAGATACGCAGTATTTT. Its translation is CASSQQGTSTDTQYF.

The V and J genes are TRBV30 and TRBJ1-2; D unclear. Germline CDR1 GTSNPN, CDR2 SVGIG (reference sequence). The V end lost 2 bases, the J end lost 7 bases, and 17 bases lay between the germline ends. This CDR3 has 14 amino acids. CDR3 sequence reads: CAWSKVRGSGGYTF. CDR3 nucleotides: TGTGCCTGGAGTAAAGTTAGAGGGTCCGGTGGCTACACCTTC.

This clone was detected many times. The chain couples TRBV19 to TRBJ2-4, with 10 bases that match TRBD1. CDR3 length: 15 amino acids. V lost 3 bases to trimming and J lost 7 bases; unmatched junction nucleotides: 6. Looked up from germline, CDR1 is LNHDA and CDR2 is SQIVND (reference sequence). The CDR3 region has the DNA TGTGCCAGTAGTATCGGGACAGGGGTTGGGAACATTCAGTACTTC. Translated, it gives CASSIGTGVGNIQYF.

This clone was seen many times. The chain employs TRBV19 and TRBJ1-5; possible D gene TRBD1, 5 bases. V was pared by 11 bases and J by 4 bases, with 12 bases between. The germline CDR1 and CDR2 sequences are LNHDA and SQIVND (reference sequence). CDR3 length: 12 residues. The CDR3 DNA reads as TGTGCCTGTCGGACATATAATCAGCCCCAGCATTTT. Protein: CACRTYNQPQHF.

J is TRBJ1-3 and V is TRBV29-1; perhaps TRBD1 as D (6 bases). Germline V lookup: CDR1 SQVTM, CDR2 ANQGSEA. Trimming took off 2 bases at V and 1 base at J, with 9 bases between the two ends. The CDR3 length is 14 residues. The CDR3 coding sequence is TGCAGCGTTGAAACAGGGTCGTCTGGAAACACCATATATTTT. It codes for CSVETGSSGNTIYF.

The rearrangement joins TRBV11-3 to TRBJ2-4; D is ambiguous. V was pared by 1 base and J by 2 bases, with 9 bases between. The CDR3 runs to 15 residues. The V gene's germline CDR1 is SGHNT and CDR2 YENEEA. In DNA, the CDR3 is TGTGCCAGCAGCTTAGCCCGCAGAACCAAAAACATTCAGTACTTC. This encodes CASSLARRTKNIQYF.

The rearrangement links TRBV7-9 to TRBJ2-5; D is uncertain. The CDR3 totals 11 residues. V was trimmed by 5 bases and J by 8 bases, leaving 9 bases between them. CDR1 and CDR2 (germline): SEHNR, FQNEAQ (reference sequence). The CDR3 bases are TGTGCCAGCAGCCCAACCCAAACCCAGTACTTC. Amino acid sequence: CASSPTQTQYF.